The 6 T cell receptor beta chains reported below all come from one sample, sequenced in a study of blood T cells in healthy people across ages. A J-beta primer mix and a sample-barcoded 5' primer were used in a second PCR of about 6 to 12 cycles. TCRdb recomputed calls from the 5' RACE reads with MiXCR, one row per CDR3 protein. The sample has about 640,000 distinct CDR3 sequences, 58% seen once; the top ten hold approximately 37%. Sequencing was carried out using blood. The receptors stem from a man aged 55 to 70 in good health.

This clonotype was counted once. This chain uses TRBV12-3 or TRBV12-4 with TRBJ2-5; perhaps TRBD1 as D (5 bases). Trimming removed 5 bases from V and 11 bases from J, with 15 bases in between. The CDR3 sequence is 12 residues long. The DNA for the CDR3 is TGTGCCAGCAGTCCAGACAGTCACAAGCAGTACTTC. This sequence encodes CASSPDSHKQYF.

In its sample, this clonotype was seen once. V is TRBV6-5 and J is TRBJ1-5; 11 bases fit TRBD1. Germline assignment: CDR1 MNHEY and CDR2 SVGAGI. The V and J ends lost 5 bases and 7 bases, in that order; junction bases with no gene match: 7. The CDR3 spans 15 residues. The CDR3 spells CASSLTGTGGQPQHF. The CDR3 region has the DNA TGTGCCAGCAGTCTAACCGGGACAGGGGGACAGCCCCAGCATTTT.

The rearrangement joins TRBV6-1 to TRBJ2-3; the D gene is possibly TRBD2 (5 bases). CDR3 length: 13 amino acids. Trimming took off 8 bases at V and 2 bases at J, with 11 bases between the two ends. The germline V gene encodes CDR1 MNHNS and CDR2 SASEGT. DNA for the CDR3: TGTGCCAGCGCGGGCAGCTACACAGATACGCAGTATTTT. Translating it yields CASAGSYTDTQYF.

This clonotype was counted between two and nine times. The V and J genes are TRBV18 and TRBJ2-1, with 7 nucleotides matching TRBD1. With 2 bases clipped from V and 5 bases from J, the junction kept 9 bases outside the gene matches. The CDR3 spans 16 residues. Germline V gene data show CDR1 as KGHSH and CDR2 as LQKENI. The CDR3 DNA reads as TGTGCCAGCTCACCAGCAGTGACAGGGTCCAACAATGAGCAGTTCTTC. Amino acid sequence: CASSPAVTGSNNEQFF.

The count of this clonotype is one. The chain combines TRBV5-1 with TRBJ2-1; TRBD2 agrees at 14 bases. The V segment lost 4 bases and the J segment 13 bases; nucleotides outside the gene matches: 16. The CDR3 is 17 residues long. Germline loops: CDR1 SGHRS, CDR2 YFSETQ. The CDR3 reads CASSVGLAGVYQETQFF. The CDR3 DNA reads as TGCGCCAGCAGCGTGGGACTAGCGGGGGTGTACCAAGAGACCCAGTTCTTC.

The chain carries TRBV11-2 and TRBJ2-3, with D tentatively TRBD2 (6 bases). The CDR3 extends over 15 amino acids. Germline V CDR1 and CDR2: SGHAT, FQNNGV. The V and J ends lost 3 bases and 2 bases respectively, with 12 bases between them. CDR3 nucleotides: TGTGCCAGCAGCTTTACGCGGGGCGACACAGATACGCAGTATTTT. It codes for CASSFTRGDTDTQYF.